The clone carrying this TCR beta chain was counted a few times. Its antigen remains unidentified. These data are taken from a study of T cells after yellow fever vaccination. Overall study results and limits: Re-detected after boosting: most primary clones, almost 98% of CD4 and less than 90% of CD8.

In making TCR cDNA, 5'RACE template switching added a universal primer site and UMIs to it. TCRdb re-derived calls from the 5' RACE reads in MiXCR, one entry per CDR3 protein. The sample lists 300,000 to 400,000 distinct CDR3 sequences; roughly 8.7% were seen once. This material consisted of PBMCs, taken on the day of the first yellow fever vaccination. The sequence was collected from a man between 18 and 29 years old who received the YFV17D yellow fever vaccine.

CDR3 DNA: TGTGCCAGCAGTACCTCGGACAGGCAGCCCCAGCATTTT. Translated: CASSTSDRQPQHF. The rearrangement joins TRBV27 to TRBJ1-5, with TRBD1 matching over 7 bases. V shed 5 bases and J 7 bases; nucleotides not matched to a gene: 5. The CDR3 extends over 13 amino acids. Germline V lookup: CDR1 MNHEY, CDR2 SMNVEV (reference sequence).